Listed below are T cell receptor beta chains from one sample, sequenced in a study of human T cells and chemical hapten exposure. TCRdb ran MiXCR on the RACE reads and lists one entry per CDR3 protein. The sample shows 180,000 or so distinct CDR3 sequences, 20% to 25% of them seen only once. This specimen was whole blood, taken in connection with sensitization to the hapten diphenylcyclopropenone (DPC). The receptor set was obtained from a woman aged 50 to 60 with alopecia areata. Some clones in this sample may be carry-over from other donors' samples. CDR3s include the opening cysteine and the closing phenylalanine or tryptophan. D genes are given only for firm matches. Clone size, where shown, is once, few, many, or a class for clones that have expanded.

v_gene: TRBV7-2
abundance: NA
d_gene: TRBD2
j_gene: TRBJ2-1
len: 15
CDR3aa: CASSLASGRADEQFF
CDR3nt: TGTGCCAGCAGCTTAGCCTCCGGGAGGGCCGATGAGCAGTTCTTC

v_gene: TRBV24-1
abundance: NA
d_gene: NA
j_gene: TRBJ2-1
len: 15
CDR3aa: CATSDAAVRGNEQFF
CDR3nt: TGTGCCACCAGTGATGCGGCAGTTCGCGGCAATGAGCAGTTCTTC

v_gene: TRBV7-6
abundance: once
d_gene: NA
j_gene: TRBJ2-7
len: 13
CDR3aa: CASSRGLPYEQYF
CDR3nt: TGTGCCAGCAGCCGCGGCCTCCCCTACGAGCAGTACTTC

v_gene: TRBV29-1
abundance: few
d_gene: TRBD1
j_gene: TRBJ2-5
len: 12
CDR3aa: CSAETGGKTQYF
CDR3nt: TGCAGCGCCGAAACAGGGGGGAAGACCCAGTACTTC

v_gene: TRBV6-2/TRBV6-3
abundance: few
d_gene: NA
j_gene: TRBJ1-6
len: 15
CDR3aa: CASSTRPAYNSPLHF
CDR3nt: TGTGCCAGCAGCACCCGACCGGCCTATAATTCACCCCTCCACTTT

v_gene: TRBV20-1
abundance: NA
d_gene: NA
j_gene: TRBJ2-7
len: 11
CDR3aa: CSAKTGYEQYF
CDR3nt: TGCAGTGCCAAGACAGGATACGAGCAGTACTTC

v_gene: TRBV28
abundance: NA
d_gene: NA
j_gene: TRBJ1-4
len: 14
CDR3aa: CASRSPGTNEKLFF
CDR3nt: TGTGCCAGCCGATCCCCCGGAACTAATGAAAAACTGTTTTTT

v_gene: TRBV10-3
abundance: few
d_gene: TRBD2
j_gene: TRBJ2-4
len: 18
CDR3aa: CAISEWGGISGTTNIQYF
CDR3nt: TGTGCCATCAGTGAGTGGGGAGGGATAAGCGGGACGACAAACATTCAGTACTTC

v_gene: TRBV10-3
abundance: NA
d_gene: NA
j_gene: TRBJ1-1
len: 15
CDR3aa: CAIGGGTDMNTEAFF
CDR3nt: TGTGCCATCGGGGGCGGGACTGACATGAACACTGAAGCTTTCTTT

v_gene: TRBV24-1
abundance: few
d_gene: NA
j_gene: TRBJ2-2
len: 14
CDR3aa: CATSDPSRTGELFF
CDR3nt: TGTGCCACCAGTGATCCCTCTCGCACCGGGGAGCTGTTTTTT

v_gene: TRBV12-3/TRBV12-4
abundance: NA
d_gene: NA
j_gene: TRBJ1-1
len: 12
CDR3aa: CASSQSQSEAFF
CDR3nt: TGTGCCAGCAGCCAATCCCAGAGTGAAGCTTTCTTT

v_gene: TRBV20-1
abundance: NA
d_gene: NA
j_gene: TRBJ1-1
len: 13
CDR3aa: CRGQVQENTEAFF
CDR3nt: TGCAGGGGCCAGGTGCAGGAGAACACTGAAGCTTTCTTT

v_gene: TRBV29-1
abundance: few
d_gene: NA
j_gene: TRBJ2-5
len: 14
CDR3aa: CSAEVLGYQETQYF
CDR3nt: TGCAGCGCTGAGGTGTTAGGCTACCAAGAGACCCAGTACTTC